Each of the 16 T cell receptor beta chains below was sequenced from the same sample in a study of CD8+CD57+ T cells in acquired aplastic anemia. CDR3 and TCR beta VDJ profiling relied on genomic DNA as the template. TCRdb analysed the reads with MiXCR anew, one entry per CDR3 protein. The sample has 260,000 or so distinct CDR3 sequences; approximately 80% are singletons. Only patients with CD8+CD57+ cell expansion on flow cytometry were chosen for sequencing. Material for sequencing was sorted CD4+, CD8+, or CD8+CD57+ T cells (not recorded which) from PBMCs. The receptor source for this set is a human donor with aplastic anemia.

The chain uses TRBV20-1 and TRBJ1-2; D unclear. Germline V gene lookup returns CDR1 DFQATT and CDR2 SNEGSKA (reference sequence). V was cut by 3 bases and J by 8 bases, with 13 bases left in between. The CDR3 runs to 12 residues. DNA for the CDR3: TGCAGTGCTAGGACGGCGCCGGGGGGCTACACCTTC. Its protein product is CSARTAPGGYTF.

Comments on this clonotype: One junction end disagrees with the germline gene, perhaps due to a read error. V usage is TRBV2 and J usage is TRBJ2-3; D may be TRBD1 or TRBD2 (5 bases each). The V gene's germline CDR1 is SNHLY and CDR2 FYNNEI. The CDR3 is 13 residues long. The CDR3 sequence: CASGDGAQDRRIF. The CDR3 DNA reads as TGTGCCAGCGGGGACGGGGCACAGGATCGCCGGATTTTT.

As concerns this clonotype: One end of the junction does not line up with germline, which may come from a read error. The rearrangement links TRBV5-5 to TRBJ2-1, with 11 bases matching TRBD1. Germline V gene lookup returns CDR1 SGHKS and CDR2 YYEKEE (reference sequence). This CDR3 comprises 13 residues. CDR3 in DNA: TGCGCCAGCAGCTTCGGACAGGGGGCTGACCAGTTCTTC. Translation: CASSFGQGADQFF.

Note on this clonotype: No conserved phenylalanine or tryptophan ends this CDR3, so it is likely a read error. It is unclear where the CDR3 begins or ends on the DNA, so no DNA is shown, and the CDR3 is as TCRdb lists it. J is TRBJ2-4 and V is TRBV7-2; the listed D gene, TRBD1, was not tested against the DNA. Germline V CDR1 and CDR2: SGHTA, FQGNSA. The CDR3 region is 12 residues in length, termini included. CDR3 residues: CASGVVGDTEYG.

This clonotype has just one count. A much larger clone lies one base from this, so it may be a read error. It is likely a read error, because the conserved phenylalanine at the end of the CDR3 is missing. The DNA is omitted, as the CDR3 cannot be located on it reliably, and the CDR3 follows TCRdb's listing. The V call is TRBV7-2, the J call TRBJ1-2. The CDR3 is made up of 13 amino acids, end residues included. CDR1 SGHTA and CDR2 FQGNSA come from the germline V gene. The CDR3 region is CASSFGSSGGSDE.

Regarding this clonotype: Given the absence of the conserved phenylalanine or tryptophan at the CDR3 end, a read error is likely. The limits of the CDR3 on the DNA are not certain, so only TCRdb's listed CDR3 is given. The rearrangement links TRBV19 to TRBJ2-1. The CDR3 is made up of 9 amino acids, end residues included. In germline, CDR1 is LNHDA, CDR2 SQIVND (reference sequence). This chain's CDR3 is CASSIVADL.

The genes are TRBV5-1 and TRBJ2-1; a possible D gene is TRBD2 (5 bases). Looked up from germline, CDR1 is SGHRS and CDR2 is YFSETQ. The CDR3 sequence is 22 residues long. V was cut by 3 bases and J by 0 bases, with 31 bases left in between. CDR3 protein: CASSSNSGNSTLGDSSYNEQFF. Here the CDR3 DNA reads TGCGCCAGCAGCTCAAACAGCGGCAACTCTACCCTCGGGGATAGCTCCTACAATGAGCAGTTCTTC.

There are a few counts of this clonotype. The chain couples TRBV7-8 to TRBJ2-3; D perhaps matches TRBD2 (6 bases). Trimming stripped 0 bases from V and 13 bases from J, with 14 bases between. Germline-derived CDR1 and CDR2 are SGHVS and FQNEAQ. The CDR3 is 13 residues long. CDR3 loop: CASSLAGGPDKYF. The CDR3 DNA sequence: TGTGCCAGCAGCTTAGCGGGAGGTCCCGATAAGTATTTT.

A remark on this clonotype: The conserved phenylalanine or tryptophan normally closing the CDR3 is absent here, so this likely arose from a read error. It is unclear where the CDR3 begins or ends on the DNA, so no DNA is shown, and the CDR3 is as TCRdb lists it. This chain uses TRBV2 with TRBJ2-3; TRBD1, the D gene given by the table, was not confirmed from the DNA. Germline lookup yields CDR1 SNHLY and CDR2 FYNNEI. The CDR3 numbers 15 amino acids, ends counted. CDR3 sequence reads: CASSVGGKHEQFFGP.

Of note for this clonotype: At one of its ends the junction is not consistent with the germline gene, which may arise from a read error. The chain links TRBV11-3 to TRBJ1-1; D possibly corresponds to TRBD1 (6 bases). This CDR3 is built from 15 residues. CDR1 is SGHNT and CDR2 is YENEEA in the germline V gene. CDR3 protein: CSSSLQGSWNTEAFF. CDR3 bases: TGTTCCAGCAGCTTACAGGGTTCGTGGAACACTGAAGCTTTCTTT.

The J gene is TRBJ2-7, the V gene TRBV7-9, with D perhaps TRBD2 (5 bases). V was cut by 2 bases and J by 7 bases, with 18 bases left in between. The CDR3 has 15 amino acids. Germline CDR1 and CDR2: SEHNR and FQNEAQ (reference sequence). The CDR3 here is CASSLFEGVVAEQYF. The DNA for the CDR3 is TGTGCCAGCAGCTTATTCGAGGGCGTGGTAGCTGAGCAGTACTTC.

Worth noting for this clonotype: Germline is not matched at one junction end, which may reflect a read error. This chain links TRBV15 with TRBJ2-3, with D tentatively TRBD1 (6 bases). The V gene's germline CDR1 is LNHNV and CDR2 YYDKDF (reference sequence). This CDR3 region has 13 residues. CDR3 region: CATSGGGTQTPHF. The CDR3 coding sequence is TGTGCCACCAGCGGGGGCGGCACCCAAACGCCCCATTTT.

The table lists this clonotype with a few counts. This may arise from a read error, as a much more abundant clone is one base away. This chain links TRBV6-1 with TRBJ1-5; no clear D gene. Germline CDR1 is MNHNS and CDR2 is SASEGT. This CDR3 has 15 residues. V lost 6 bases to trimming and J lost 3 bases, with 15 bases between them. CDR3 sequence (DNA): TGTGCCAGCAGCCCAAAGAGGGTCGACAATCAGCCCCAGCATTTT. The encoded protein is CASSPKRVDNQPQHF.

The rearrangement joins TRBV7-6 to TRBJ2-7; possibly TRBD1 for D (5 bases). CDR1 SGHVS and CDR2 FNYEAQ come from the germline V gene. This CDR3 has 15 residues. V lost 0 bases, J lost 5 bases, and 14 bases lay in between. The CDR3, as DNA: TGTGCCAGCAGCTTAGCCGCTGGTCAGGGCCACGAGCAGTACTTC. Protein sequence: CASSLAAGQGHEQYF.

V gene TRBV11-1 combines with J gene TRBJ2-3; TRBD2 agrees at 7 bases. CDR1 and CDR2 (germline): SGHAT, FQDESV (reference sequence). V was clipped by 3 bases and J by 5 bases; unmatched bases: 8. The CDR3 has 15 amino acids. In DNA form, the CDR3 reads TGTGCCAGCAGCTTGGGGAGGGACGGAATAGATACGCAGTATTTT. This gives the protein CASSLGRDGIDTQYF.

The chain uses TRBV7-9 and TRBJ1-2, with unresolved D. In germline, CDR1 is SEHNR, CDR2 FQNEAQ (reference sequence). This CDR3 spans 17 amino acids. Trimming stripped 0 bases from V and 4 bases from J, with 18 bases between. As DNA, the CDR3 is TGTGCCAGCAGCTTAGCGGCGTCAGGAGACGCTTTCTATGGCTACACCTTC. Protein sequence: CASSLAASGDAFYGYTF.